These 19 T cell receptor beta chains share one sample of origin, sequenced in a study of blood T cell repertoires in COVID-19. TCRdb's table, derived via immunoSEQ multiplex PCR, lists solely in-frame clones and lacks some. The repertoire has about 200,000 clones, around 80% of them found once; the top ten carry roughly 4.9%. Source material: peripheral blood. All receptors derive from a human donor in a cohort sampled during active COVID-19.

The V call is TRBV11-1, the J call TRBJ2-6; 7 bases map to TRBD1. J was trimmed by 0 bases and V by 5 bases; bases with no gene match: 4. Germline CDR1 is SGHAT and CDR2 is FQDESV (reference sequence). This CDR3 spans 16 amino acids. In DNA, the CDR3 is TGTGCCAGCAGCCTGGGACAGACCTCTGGGGCCAACGTCCTGACTTTC. Translating gives CASSLGQTSGANVLTF.

The gene calls are TRBV11-2 and TRBJ2-7; a weak D match, TRBD1 (6 bases). The CDR3 runs 13 residues. V shed 7 bases and J shed 5 bases, with 15 bases lying between them. Germline V CDR1 and CDR2: SGHAT, FQNNGV. This chain's CDR3 is CASKGEGVHEQYF. Written as DNA, the CDR3 is TGTGCCAGCAAGGGAGAGGGGGTGCACGAGCAGTACTTC.

V and J are TRBV5-4 and TRBJ1-1; D unclear. Germline CDR1 reads SGHNT; CDR2 reads YYREEE (reference sequence). Trimming removed 2 bases from V and 0 bases from J, with 8 bases in between. This CDR3 has 14 amino acids. For the CDR3, the DNA is TGTGCCAGCAGCTTTCGGGGAATGAACACTGAAGCTTTCTTT. This codes for CASSFRGMNTEAFF.

V gene TRBV12-3 or TRBV12-4 combines with J gene TRBJ1-2; D is undetermined. The length of the CDR3 is 13 residues. V lost 1 base and J 13 bases, leaving 16 bases between the germline ends. In nucleotides, the CDR3 is TGTGCCAGCAGTTTAGGAGGAGGAATCGATCGCACCTTC. Translated, it gives CASSLGGGIDRTF.

This sequence joins TRBV28 and TRBJ2-7; TRBD1 is a possible D gene (5 bases). Germline values: CDR1 MDHEN, CDR2 SYDVKM. This CDR3 has 15 residues. The ends were cut back, 7 bases at V and 0 bases at J, with 16 bases in the middle. Here the CDR3 DNA reads TGTGCCAGCACCCCTGGGGCGGAGAGCTCCTACGAGCAGTACTTC. Protein product: CASTPGAESSYEQYF.

The chain couples TRBV19 to TRBJ2-7; TRBD1 aligns across 7 bases. Per germline, CDR1 LNHDA and CDR2 SQIVND (reference sequence). The CDR3 extends over 14 amino acids. Unmatched junction bases numbered 6, after V lost 5 bases and J lost 2 bases. In DNA, the CDR3 is TGTGCCAGTAGTCTCCGGACAGGAACCTACGAGCAGTACTTC. It encodes CASSLRTGTYEQYF. Using reference TRBV19 and TRBJ2-7 for the parts outside the CDR3, the full variable domain is DGGITQSPKYLFRKEGQNVTLSCEQNLNHDAMYWYRQDPGQGLRLIYYSQIVNDFQKGDIAEGYSVSREKKESFPLTVTSAQKNPTAFYLCASSLRTGTYEQYFGPGTRLTVT.

This chain joins TRBV12-3 or TRBV12-4 and TRBJ2-3, with a weak D call TRBD2 (5 bases). This CDR3 is built from 12 residues. The V end was cut by 4 bases, the J end by 3 bases, with 5 bases between. CDR3 protein: CASSSGTDTQYF. CDR3 DNA sequence: TGTGCCAGCAGTTCGGGGACAGATACGCAGTATTTT.

The rearrangement joins TRBV19 to TRBJ2-1, with unresolved D. The germline gives CDR1 LNHDA, CDR2 SQIVND (reference sequence). The CDR3 is made up of 16 amino acids. V lost 1 base, J lost 3 bases, and 13 bases lay in between. The chain's CDR3 is CASSIGPNPRYNEQFF. As DNA, the CDR3 is TGTGCCAGTAGTATAGGGCCGAATCCCCGCTACAATGAGCAGTTCTTC.

V gene TRBV7-2 combines with J gene TRBJ1-6, with TRBD1 as a possible D gene (6 bases). CDR1 SGHTA and CDR2 FQGNSA come from the germline V gene. CDR3 size: 16 residues. V was cut by 2 bases and J by 6 bases, with 14 bases left in between. DNA of the CDR3: TGTGCCAGCAGCTTATTTTCCGGGACACGTAATTCACCCCTCCACTTT. Its translation is CASSLFSGTRNSPLHF.

The V and J genes are TRBV3-1 (or the pseudogene TRBV3-2) and TRBJ2-7; 9 nucleotides agree with TRBD2. V was pared by 6 bases and J by 2 bases, with 5 bases of the junction left unmatched. From germline, CDR1 is LGHDT and CDR2 YNNKEL (reference sequence). This CDR3 is built from 14 residues. The CDR3 reads CASSASGETYEQYF. For the CDR3, the DNA is TGTGCCAGCAGTGCTAGCGGGGAGACCTACGAGCAGTACTTC.

This chain uses TRBV10-1 with TRBJ2-1; TRBD2 might be the D (8 bases). The CDR3 contains 20 residues. The germline V gene has CDR1 WNHNN and CDR2 SYGVQD (reference sequence). Trimming removed 4 bases from V and 6 bases from J, with 31 bases in between. Here the CDR3 reads CASSVSGDRDSGSSSNEQFF. The CDR3, as DNA: TGCGCCAGCAGTGTAAGTGGAGACAGGGACAGCGGGAGTTCTTCCAATGAGCAGTTCTTC.

J is TRBJ2-3 and V is TRBV7-2; possible D gene TRBD1, 6 bases. Trimming took 5 bases from V and 2 from J, leaving 11 bases between them. The CDR3 covers 14 residues. Germline values: CDR1 SGHTA, CDR2 FQGNSA. DNA of the CDR3: TGTGCCAGCAGCCTCGGGACAAACACAGATACGCAGTATTTT. Amino acid sequence: CASSLGTNTDTQYF.

The chain couples TRBV5-1 to TRBJ2-1, with 9 bases aligning to TRBD2. V lost 0 bases, J lost 5 bases, and 3 bases stayed unmatched. The CDR3 extends over 15 amino acids. Per germline, CDR1 SGHRS and CDR2 YFSETQ. The DNA for the CDR3 is TGCGCCAGCAGCTTGGTTAGCGGGAGCCACAATGAGCAGTTCTTC. Its translation is CASSLVSGSHNEQFF.

The chain recombines TRBV6-2 or TRBV6-3 with TRBJ1-2, with D tentatively TRBD1 (6 bases). Germline-derived CDR1 and CDR2 are MNHEY and SVGEGT. V lost 2 bases and J 6 bases, leaving 16 bases between the germline ends. CDR3 length equals 15 residues. The chain's CDR3 is CASSYAQQGENGYTF. CDR3 bases: TGTGCCAGCAGTTACGCGCAACAGGGAGAGAATGGCTACACCTTC.

The chain links TRBV7-8 to TRBJ1-1; D unresolved. The V gene lost 5 bases and the J gene lost 7 bases, with 17 bases spanning the gap. This CDR3 contains 14 residues. CDR1 and CDR2 (germline): SGHVS, FQNEAQ. CDR3 loop: CASSPREGVVEAFF. CDR3 nucleotide sequence: TGTGCCAGCAGCCCCCGGGAGGGAGTGGTTGAAGCTTTCTTT.

The chain links TRBV7-9 to TRBJ1-2, with D perhaps matching TRBD1 (6 bases). The CDR3 spans 19 residues. Germline values: CDR1 SEHNR, CDR2 FQNEAQ (reference sequence). Trimming stripped 4 bases from V and 3 bases from J, with 27 bases between. CDR3 in DNA: TGTGCCAGCAGCTCCCCAATACGCGGAGGAGACAGGTCGTACTATGGCTACACCTTC. It codes for CASSSPIRGGDRSYYGYTF.

This chain uses TRBV13 with TRBJ2-6, with 8 positions matching TRBD1. The CDR3 spans 17 residues. J gave up 4 bases and V 4 bases, and 9 bases lay outside the gene matches. Germline V gene lookup returns CDR1 PRHDT and CDR2 FYEKMQ (reference sequence). The CDR3 DNA reads TGTGCCAGCAGCTCCTCCATGGACAGGGCGGGGGCCAACGTCCTGACTTTC. Translation gives CASSSSMDRAGANVLTF.

This chain links TRBV15 with TRBJ2-7; 10 bases are shared with TRBD1. The CDR3 totals 16 residues. The J segment lost 5 bases and the V segment lost 0 bases, leaving 7 bases of the junction unmatched. CDR1 and CDR2 from the germline V gene are LNHNV and YYDKDF (reference sequence). CDR3 sequence reads: CATSREGTGVRDEQYF. The DNA of the CDR3 is TGTGCCACCAGCAGAGAAGGGACAGGGGTTCGGGACGAGCAGTACTTC.

The V gene is TRBV20-1, the J gene TRBJ2-7, with TRBD1 matching over 7 bases. The junction had 7 bases not matched to a gene; V was cut back by 5 bases and J by 6 bases. The germline gives CDR1 DFQATT, CDR2 SNEGSKA (reference sequence). The CDR3 covers 12 residues. The CDR3 is CSARGQAGEQYF. The CDR3 DNA reads as TGCAGTGCTCGTGGACAGGCGGGCGAGCAGTACTTC.